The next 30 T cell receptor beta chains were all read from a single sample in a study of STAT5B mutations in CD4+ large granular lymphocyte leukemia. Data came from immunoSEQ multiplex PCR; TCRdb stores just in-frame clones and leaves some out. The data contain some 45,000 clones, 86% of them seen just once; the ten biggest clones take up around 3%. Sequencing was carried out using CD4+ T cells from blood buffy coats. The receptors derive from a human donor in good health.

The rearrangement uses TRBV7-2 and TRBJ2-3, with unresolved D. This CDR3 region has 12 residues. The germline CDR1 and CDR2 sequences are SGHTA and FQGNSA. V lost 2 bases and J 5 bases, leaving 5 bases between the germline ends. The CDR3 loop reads CASSLFGDTQYF. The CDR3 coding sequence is TGTGCCAGCAGCTTATTCGGAGATACGCAGTATTTT.

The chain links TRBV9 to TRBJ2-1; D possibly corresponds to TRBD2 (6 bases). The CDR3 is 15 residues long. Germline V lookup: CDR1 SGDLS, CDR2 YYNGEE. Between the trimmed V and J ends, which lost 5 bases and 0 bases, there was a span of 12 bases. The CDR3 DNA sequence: TGTGCCAGCAGGCCCCAAGCGGGCTCCTACAATGAGCAGTTCTTC. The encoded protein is CASRPQAGSYNEQFF.

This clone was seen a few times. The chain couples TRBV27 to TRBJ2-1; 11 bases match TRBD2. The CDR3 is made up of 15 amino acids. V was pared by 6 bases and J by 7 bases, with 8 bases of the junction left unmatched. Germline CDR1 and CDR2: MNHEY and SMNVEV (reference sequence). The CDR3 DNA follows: TGTGCCAGCAGCTATGGACTAGCGGGTAGAAATGAGCAGTTCTTC. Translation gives CASSYGLAGRNEQFF.

The CDR3 here is CAISPGQVPGYTF. Here the CDR3 DNA reads TGTGCCATCAGCCCGGGCCAGGTTCCTGGCTACACCTTC. The chain is built from TRBV10-3 and TRBJ1-2; D uncertain. The length of the CDR3 is 13 residues. V lost 6 bases, J lost 7 bases, and 15 bases lay in between. Germline CDR1 and CDR2: ENHRY and SYGVKD.

The CDR3 spells CASQRPYTGELFF. CDR3 in DNA: TGTGCCAGCCAAAGACCTTACACCGGGGAGCTGTTTTTT. The chain employs TRBV27 and TRBJ2-2; D is unclear. Germline V gene data show CDR1 as MNHEY and CDR2 as SMNVEV (reference sequence). The CDR3 is 13 residues long. V was pared by 8 bases and J by 3 bases, with 10 bases between.

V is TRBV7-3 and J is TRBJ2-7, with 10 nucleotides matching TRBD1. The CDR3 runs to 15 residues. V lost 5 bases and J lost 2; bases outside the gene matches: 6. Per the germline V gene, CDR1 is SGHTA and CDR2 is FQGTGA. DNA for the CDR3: TGTGCCAGCAGCCTGGGACAGGGGCGAGCCTACGAGCAGTACTTC. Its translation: CASSLGQGRAYEQYF.

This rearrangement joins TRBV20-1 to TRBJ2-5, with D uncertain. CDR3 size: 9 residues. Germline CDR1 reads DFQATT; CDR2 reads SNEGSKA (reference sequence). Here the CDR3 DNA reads TGCAGCTCCGGGGAGACCCAGTACTTC. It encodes CSSGETQYF.

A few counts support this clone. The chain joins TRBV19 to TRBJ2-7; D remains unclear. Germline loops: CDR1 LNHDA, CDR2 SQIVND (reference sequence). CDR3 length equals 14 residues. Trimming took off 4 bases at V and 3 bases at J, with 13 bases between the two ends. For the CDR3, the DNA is TGTGCCAGTAGTACGGCGACCGGATACTACGAGCAGTACTTC. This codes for CASSTATGYYEQYF. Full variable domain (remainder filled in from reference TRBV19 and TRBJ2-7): DGGITQSPKYLFRKEGQNVTLSCEQNLNHDAMYWYRQDPGQGLRLIYYSQIVNDFQKGDIAEGYSVSREKKESFPLTVTSAQKNPTAFYLCASSTATGYYEQYFGPGTRLTVT.

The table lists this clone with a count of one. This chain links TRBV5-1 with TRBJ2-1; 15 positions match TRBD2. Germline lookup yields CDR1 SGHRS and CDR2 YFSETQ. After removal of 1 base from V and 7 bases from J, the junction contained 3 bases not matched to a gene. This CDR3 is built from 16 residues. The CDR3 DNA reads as TGCGCCAGCAGCTTGCCCGGGACTAGCGGGAGGAATGAGCAGTTCTTC. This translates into CASSLPGTSGRNEQFF.

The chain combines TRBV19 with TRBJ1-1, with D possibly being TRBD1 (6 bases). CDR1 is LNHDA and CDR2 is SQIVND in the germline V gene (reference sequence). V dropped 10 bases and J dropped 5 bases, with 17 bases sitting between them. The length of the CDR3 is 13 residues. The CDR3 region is CATTVGGRTEAFF. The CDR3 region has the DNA TGTGCCACGACGGTAGGGGGTAGGACTGAAGCTTTCTTT.

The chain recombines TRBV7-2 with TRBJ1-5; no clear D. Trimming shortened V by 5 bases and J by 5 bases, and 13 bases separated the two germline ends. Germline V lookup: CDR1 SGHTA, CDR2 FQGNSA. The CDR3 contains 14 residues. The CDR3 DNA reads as TGTGCCAGCAGCCTTTCGCTGGGAGATCAGCCCCAGCATTTT. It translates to CASSLSLGDQPQHF.

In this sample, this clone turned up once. Here the CDR3 DNA reads TGTGCCAGTAGTTGGACAACCAGGGGAACGGAGTTCTTC. Its protein is CASSWTTRGTEFF. The chain employs TRBV19 and TRBJ2-1; perhaps TRBD1 as D (6 bases). This CDR3 has 13 residues. Germline V gene data show CDR1 as LNHDA and CDR2 as SQIVND (reference sequence). Trimming shortened V by 5 bases and J by 14 bases, and 19 bases separated the two germline ends.

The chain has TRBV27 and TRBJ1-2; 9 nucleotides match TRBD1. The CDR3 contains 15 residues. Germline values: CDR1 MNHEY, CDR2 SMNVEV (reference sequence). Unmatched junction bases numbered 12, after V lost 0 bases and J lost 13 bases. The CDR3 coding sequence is TGTGCCAGCAGTTTATCGGACTCACAGGGGGCGCTTCGCACCTTC. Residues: CASSLSDSQGALRTF.

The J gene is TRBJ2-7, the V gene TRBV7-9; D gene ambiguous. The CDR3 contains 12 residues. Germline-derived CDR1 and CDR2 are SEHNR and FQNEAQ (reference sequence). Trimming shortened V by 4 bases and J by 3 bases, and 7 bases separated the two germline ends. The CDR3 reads CASSSAHYEQYF. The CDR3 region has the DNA TGTGCCAGCAGCTCCGCCCACTACGAGCAGTACTTC.

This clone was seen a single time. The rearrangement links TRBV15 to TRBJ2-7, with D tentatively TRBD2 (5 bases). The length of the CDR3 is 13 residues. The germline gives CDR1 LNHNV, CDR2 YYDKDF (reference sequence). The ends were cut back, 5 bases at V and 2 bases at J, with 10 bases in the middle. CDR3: CATSPRRTYEQYF. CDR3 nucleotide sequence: TGTGCCACCAGCCCTCGGAGGACCTACGAGCAGTACTTC.

The CDR3 is CAISGGGRNEQFF. CDR3 bases: TGTGCCATCAGTGGAGGTGGGCGCAATGAGCAGTTCTTC. V and J are TRBV10-3 and TRBJ2-1; D ambiguous. Deletions cut 4 bases from V and 6 bases from J, with 10 bases between. Germline CDR1 is ENHRY and CDR2 is SYGVKD. The length of the CDR3 is 13 residues.

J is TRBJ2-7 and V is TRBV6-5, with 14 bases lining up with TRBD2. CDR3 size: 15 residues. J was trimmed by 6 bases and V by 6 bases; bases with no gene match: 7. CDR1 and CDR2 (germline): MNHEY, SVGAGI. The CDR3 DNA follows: TGTGCCAGCAGCCGGGGACTAGCGGGAGCGGGCGAGCAGTACTTC. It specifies CASSRGLAGAGEQYF.

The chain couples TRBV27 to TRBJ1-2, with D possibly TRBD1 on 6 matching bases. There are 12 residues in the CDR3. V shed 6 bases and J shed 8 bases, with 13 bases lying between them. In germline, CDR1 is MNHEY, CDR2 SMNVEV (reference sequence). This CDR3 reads CASRNQGLGYTF. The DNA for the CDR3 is TGTGCCAGCAGGAATCAGGGGTTGGGCTACACCTTC.

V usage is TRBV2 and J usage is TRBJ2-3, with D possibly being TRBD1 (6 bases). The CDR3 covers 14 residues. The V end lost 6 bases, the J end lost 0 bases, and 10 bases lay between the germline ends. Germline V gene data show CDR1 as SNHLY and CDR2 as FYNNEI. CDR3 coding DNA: TGTGCCAGCAGGGACAGTACAAGCACAGATACGCAGTATTTT. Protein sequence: CASRDSTSTDTQYF.

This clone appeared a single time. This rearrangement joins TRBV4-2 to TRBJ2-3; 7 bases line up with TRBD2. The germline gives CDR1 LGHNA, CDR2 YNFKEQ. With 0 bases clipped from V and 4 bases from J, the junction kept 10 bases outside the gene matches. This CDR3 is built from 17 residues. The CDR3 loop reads CASSQDWRGGIPDTQYF. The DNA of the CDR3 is TGTGCCAGCAGCCAAGATTGGAGGGGAGGGATCCCAGATACGCAGTATTTT.

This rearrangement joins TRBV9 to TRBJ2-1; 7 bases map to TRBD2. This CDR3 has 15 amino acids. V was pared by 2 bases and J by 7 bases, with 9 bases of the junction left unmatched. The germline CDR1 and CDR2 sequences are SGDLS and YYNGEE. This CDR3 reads CASSVGAGSENEQFF. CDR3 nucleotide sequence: TGTGCCAGCAGCGTGGGAGCGGGATCTGAAAATGAGCAGTTCTTC.

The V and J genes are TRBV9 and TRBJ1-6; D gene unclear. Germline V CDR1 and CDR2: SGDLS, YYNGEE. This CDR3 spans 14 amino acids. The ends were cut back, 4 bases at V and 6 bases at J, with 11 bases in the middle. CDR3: CASSPRLLNSPLHF. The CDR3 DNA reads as TGTGCCAGCAGCCCCCGACTGCTTAATTCACCCCTCCACTTT.

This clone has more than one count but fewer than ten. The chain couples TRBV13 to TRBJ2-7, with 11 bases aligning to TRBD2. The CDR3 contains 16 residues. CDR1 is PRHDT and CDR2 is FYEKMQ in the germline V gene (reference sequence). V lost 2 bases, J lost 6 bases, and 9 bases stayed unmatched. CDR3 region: CASSLRPGTSGSEQYF. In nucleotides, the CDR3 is TGTGCCAGCAGCTTAAGGCCCGGGACTAGCGGTTCCGAGCAGTACTTC. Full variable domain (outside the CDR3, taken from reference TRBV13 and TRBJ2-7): AAGVIQSPRHLIKEKRETATLKCYPIPRHDTVYWYQQGPGQDPQFLISFYEKMQSDKGSIPDRFSAQQFSDYHSELNMSSLELGDSALYFCASSLRPGTSGSEQYFGPGTRLTVT.

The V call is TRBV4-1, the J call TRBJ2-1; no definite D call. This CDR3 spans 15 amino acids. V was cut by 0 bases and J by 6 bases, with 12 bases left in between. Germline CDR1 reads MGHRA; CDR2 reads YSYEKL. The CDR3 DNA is TGCGCCAGCAGCCAAGAGCCAAGATCGATCAATGAGCAGTTCTTC. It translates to CASSQEPRSINEQFF.

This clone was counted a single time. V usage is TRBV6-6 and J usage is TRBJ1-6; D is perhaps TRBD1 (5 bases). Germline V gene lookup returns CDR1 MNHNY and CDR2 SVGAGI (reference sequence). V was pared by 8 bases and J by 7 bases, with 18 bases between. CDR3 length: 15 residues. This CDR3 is CASLGGGLDNSPLHF. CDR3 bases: TGTGCCAGCCTTGGCGGGGGTTTGGACAATTCACCCCTCCACTTT.

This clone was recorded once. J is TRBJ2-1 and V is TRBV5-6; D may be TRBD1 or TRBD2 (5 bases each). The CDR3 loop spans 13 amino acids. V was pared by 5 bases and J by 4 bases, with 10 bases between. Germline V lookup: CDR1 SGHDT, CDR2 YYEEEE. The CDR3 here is CASSPGRYNEQFF. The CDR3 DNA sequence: TGTGCCAGCAGTCCGGGACGTTACAATGAGCAGTTCTTC.

In DNA, the CDR3 is TGTGCCAGTAGTATTCGGAGCGGTGAGCAGTTCTTC. Translated, it gives CASSIRSGEQFF. V is TRBV19 and J is TRBJ2-1, with D maybe TRBD2 (5 bases). Trimming shortened V by 3 bases and J by 9 bases, and 9 bases separated the two germline ends. The germline CDR1 and CDR2 sequences are LNHDA and SQIVND (reference sequence). This CDR3 has 12 amino acids.

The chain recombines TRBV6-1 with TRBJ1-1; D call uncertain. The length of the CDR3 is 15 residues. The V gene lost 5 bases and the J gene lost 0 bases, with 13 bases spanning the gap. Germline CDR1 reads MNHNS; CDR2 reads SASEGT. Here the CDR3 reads CASSFVTGMNTEAFF. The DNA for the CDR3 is TGTGCCAGCAGTTTTGTTACTGGGATGAACACTGAAGCTTTCTTT.

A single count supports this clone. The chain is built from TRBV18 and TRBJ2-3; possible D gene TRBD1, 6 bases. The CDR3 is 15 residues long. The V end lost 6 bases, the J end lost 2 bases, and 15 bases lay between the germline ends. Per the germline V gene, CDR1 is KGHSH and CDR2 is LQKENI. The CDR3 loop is CASSPGTLPTDTQYF. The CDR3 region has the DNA TGTGCCAGCTCCCCCGGGACACTGCCCACAGATACGCAGTATTTT. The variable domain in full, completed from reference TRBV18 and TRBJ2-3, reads NAGVMQNPRHLVRRRGQEARLRCSPMKGHSHVYWYRQLPEEGLKFMVYLQKENIIDESGMPKERFSAEFPKEGPSILRIQQVVRGDSAAYFCASSPGTLPTDTQYFGPGTRLTVL.

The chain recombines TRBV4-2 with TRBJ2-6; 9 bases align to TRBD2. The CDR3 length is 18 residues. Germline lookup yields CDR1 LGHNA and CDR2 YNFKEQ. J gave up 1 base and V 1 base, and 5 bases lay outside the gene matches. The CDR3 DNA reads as TGTGCCAGCAGCCAAGTGGCGGGAGGGCCTTCTGGGGCCAACGTCCTGACTTTC. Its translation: CASSQVAGGPSGANVLTF.